The source of this T cell receptor beta chain is a study of T-cell reconstitution after alpha-beta-depleted transplantation in children. Findings and caveats of the study: Expanded graft clones numbering several hundred reportedly gave rise to alpha-beta T cells about two months after transplant.

Worth noting for this clonotype: Its matching antigen is unknown.

Trimming removed 6 bases from V and 7 bases from J; junction bases left unmatched: 8. The CDR3 spans 14 residues. Germline V gene lookup returns CDR1 ENHRY and CDR2 SYGVKD. Researchers prepared the TCRbeta library using unique molecular identifiers, the study reports. Each CDR3 protein is one row after TCRdb ran MiXCR on the PCR reads. The data show some 440,000 distinct CDR3 sequences, 15% to 20% seen once. This TCR derives from a boy in the first two years of life who had a stem cell transplant for Wiskott-Aldrich syndrome, so the T cells may come from the graft donor. This specimen was PBMCs, mostly from graft donor cells, taken 360 days after TCRalphabeta/CD19-depleted stem cell transplant. The chain joins TRBV10-3 to TRBJ2-2, with TRBD1 matching 7 bases. CDR3 loop: CAIRTGQYDGELFF. CDR3 nucleotides: TGTGCCATCAGGACGGGACAGTATGACGGGGAGCTGTTTTTT.